The rows below give T cell receptor beta chains drawn from one sample of a study of response to subunit inactivated influenza vaccine. TCRdb passed the RT-PCR reads through MiXCR, listing each CDR3 protein once. The sample has 530,000 or so distinct CDR3 sequences; 12% are singletons. The input for sequencing was PBMCs from blood, taken on the day of vaccination. The receptor set was obtained from a man aged 50-59 years who received an inactivated influenza vaccine. Both conserved end residues are part of each CDR3. D genes are given only for firm matches. For some rows the clone size is stated as once, few or many, or as a class when expanded; others skip it.

clone_size	j_call	cdr3_length	v_call	d_call	cdr3_aa	cdr3_nt
once	TRBJ2-1	14	TRBV28	TRBD2	CASSLLAGDNEQFF	TGTGCCAGCAGTTTATTGGCGGGAGACAATGAGCAGTTCTTC
few	TRBJ1-1	15	TRBV7-9	TRBD1	CASSPRQGVNTEAFF	TGTGCCAGCAGCCCAAGACAGGGGGTGAACACTGAAGCTTTCTTT
NA	TRBJ1-1	13	TRBV5-1	NA	CASSQTRDTEAFF	TGCGCCAGCAGCCAGACCCGAGACACTGAAGCTTTCTTT
few	TRBJ2-1	13	TRBV2	NA	CASSEARDGEQFF	TGTGCCAGCAGTGAAGCCAGGGACGGTGAGCAGTTCTTC
few	TRBJ2-1	17	TRBV12-3/TRBV12-4	TRBD2	CASSSGILAGGREEQFF	TGTGCCAGCAGTTCGGGAATTTTAGCGGGAGGAAGGGAAGAGCAGTTCTTC
NA	TRBJ2-1	17	TRBV27	TRBD2	CASSPGGTSGPYNEQFF	TGTGCCAGCAGTCCCGGGGGGACTAGCGGGCCTTACAATGAGCAGTTCTTC
few	TRBJ2-1	15	TRBV14	NA	CASSLGGMSRDEQFF	TGTGCCAGCAGCCTTGGGGGGATGTCTCGGGATGAGCAGTTCTTC
few	TRBJ2-5	13	TRBV7-2	NA	CASSLSSLETQYF	TGTGCCAGCAGCCTCAGTAGCCTGGAGACCCAGTACTTC
NA	TRBJ2-5	14	TRBV20-1	TRBD2	CSARIAGGGETQYF	TGCAGTGCTAGAATAGCGGGAGGGGGCGAGACCCAGTACTTC
few	TRBJ2-5	15	TRBV5-6	TRBD1	CASKMVDRDQETQYF	TGTGCCAGCAAGATGGTGGACAGGGACCAAGAGACCCAGTACTTC
few	TRBJ2-7	12	TRBV20-1	TRBD1	CSAPGQAYEQYF	TGCAGTGCTCCAGGACAGGCCTACGAGCAGTACTTC
NA	TRBJ2-5	15	TRBV6-5	NA	CASSFDPGGQETQYF	TGTGCCAGCAGTTTCGACCCCGGAGGTCAAGAGACCCAGTACTTC
NA	TRBJ2-6	18	TRBV4-3	NA	CASSQDFLSSSGANVLTF	TGCGCCAGCAGCCAAGACTTCCTGAGTAGCTCTGGGGCCAACGTCCTGACTTTC
NA	TRBJ2-2	16	TRBV5-1	NA	CASSLGGGAGTGELFF	TGCGCCAGCAGCTTGGGTGGGGGCGCTGGCACCGGGGAGCTGTTTTTT
few	TRBJ2-7	15	TRBV2	NA	CASDEGIGLNGEQYF	TGTGCCAGCGACGAAGGTATAGGTTTGAATGGGGAGCAGTACTTC
many	TRBJ2-5	16	TRBV7-2	NA	CASSLRGNSGQETQYF	TGTGCCAGCAGCCTGCGGGGCAATAGCGGCCAAGAGACCCAGTACTTC
NA	TRBJ1-4	14	TRBV20-1	NA	CSARDWGADEKLFF	TGCAGTGCTAGAGATTGGGGGGCGGATGAAAAACTGTTTTTT
NA	TRBJ1-2	13	TRBV25-1	NA	CASSVGGSYGYTF	TGTGCCAGCAGTGTAGGGGGAAGCTATGGCTACACCTTC
NA	TRBJ2-3	15	TRBV28	NA	CASSRSLVSTDTQYF	TGTGCCAGCAGCCGGTCTTTAGTTAGCACAGATACGCAGTATTTT
few	TRBJ2-3	15	TRBV28	TRBD2	CASRRGSGSTDTQYF	TGTGCCAGCCGCCGGGGTAGCGGGAGCACAGATACGCAGTATTTT
NA	TRBJ2-7	15	TRBV12-3/TRBV12-4	TRBD1	CASSPDRGPPYEQYF	TGTGCCAGCAGCCCTGACAGGGGGCCACCCTACGAGCAGTACTTC
many	TRBJ2-7	12	TRBV7-2	NA	CASSREIGEQYF	TGTGCCAGCAGTCGCGAGATTGGCGAGCAGTACTTC
few	TRBJ2-7	12	TRBV10-2	NA	CASSEGGNEQYF	TGCGCCAGCAGTGAGGGGGGGAACGAGCAGTACTTC
NA	TRBJ1-4	18	TRBV5-1	NA	CASSLGVLTTLGMEKLFF	TGCGCCAGCAGCTTGGGGGTCCTCACGACGTTGGGGATGGAAAAACTGTTTTTT
NA	TRBJ2-7	13	TRBV6-5	NA	CASSYGGTSEQYF	TGTGCCAGCAGTTATGGGGGAACGAGTGAGCAGTACTTC
NA	TRBJ2-1	15	TRBV6-2/TRBV6-3	NA	CASSYSTAHRNEQFF	TGTGCCAGCAGTTACAGCACTGCTCACCGGAATGAGCAGTTCTTC
NA	TRBJ2-7	14	TRBV7-9	TRBD2	CASSDSGRAYEQYF	TGTGCCAGCAGCGATAGCGGGAGGGCCTACGAGCAGTACTTC
NA	TRBJ1-1	11	TRBV12-3/TRBV12-4	NA	CASSPPPQAFF	TGTGCCAGCAGCCCTCCCCCACAAGCTTTCTTT
NA	TRBJ1-1	14	TRBV20-1	TRBD1	CSARGGQRGAEAFF	TGCAGTGCTAGGGGGGGACAGAGAGGAGCTGAAGCTTTCTTT
few	TRBJ2-3	17	TRBV6-2/TRBV6-3	NA	CASSSFQTSSSTDTQYF	TGTGCCAGCAGTTCGTTCCAGACTAGTTCGAGCACAGATACGCAGTATTTT
few	TRBJ2-1	14	TRBV6-2/TRBV6-3	TRBD2	CASSYPGLAYEQFF	TGTGCCAGCAGTTACCCGGGACTAGCGTATGAGCAGTTCTTC
NA	TRBJ2-1	16	TRBV15	NA	CATSRVAQWSYNEQFF	TGTGCCACCAGCAGAGTAGCACAGTGGTCCTACAATGAGCAGTTCTTC
NA	TRBJ2-7	14	TRBV5-1	NA	CASSLLNRESEQYF	TGCGCCAGCAGCTTGTTGAACAGAGAGAGCGAGCAGTACTTC
NA	TRBJ2-1	14	TRBV18	NA	CASSPVPRYNEQFF	TGTGCCAGCTCACCAGTACCTAGATACAATGAGCAGTTCTTC
NA	TRBJ1-2	12	TRBV5-1	NA	CASSSNQAGYTF	TGCGCCAGCAGCTCGAATCAGGCCGGCTACACCTTC
few	TRBJ2-3	17	TRBV4-2	TRBD2	CASSQDRAGAITDTQYF	TGTGCCAGCAGCCAAGATAGAGCGGGGGCCATCACAGATACGCAGTATTTT
NA	TRBJ1-4	16	TRBV12-3/TRBV12-4	NA	CASSGTHRASGEKLFF	TGTGCCAGCAGTGGGACTCACAGGGCTTCGGGTGAAAAACTGTTTTTT
NA	TRBJ2-5	14	TRBV7-2	TRBD1	CASSSQGVSETQYF	TGTGCCAGCAGCTCCCAGGGGGTGTCAGAGACCCAGTACTTC
NA	TRBJ1-1	15	TRBV29-1	TRBD1	CSAPDGQGVSTEAFF	TGCAGCGCCCCGGATGGACAGGGGGTTTCCACTGAAGCTTTCTTT